This T cell receptor beta chain was sequenced in a study of blood T cell repertoires in COVID-19. Overall study context: Samples of COVID-19 (acute and convalescent) were obtained from the United States, Italy and Spain. PBMCs, B-cell-depleted T cells, or T cells were the source of the cDNA or gDNA that made up the material.

From germline, CDR1 is SGHTS and CDR2 YDEGEE. Deletions cut 0 bases from V and 9 bases from J, with 13 bases between. The CDR3 is 14 amino acids. In the study's own analysis: Amplification of reference gene primers provided the estimated nucleated cell counts. Data came from immunoSEQ multiplex PCR; TCRdb stores just in-frame clones and leaves some out. The DNA gave D and trimming, while V, J and clone size come from that table. Among about 400,000 clones listed, around 87% were seen once. This receptor was obtained from a human donor in a cohort sampled during active COVID-19. The source material was peripheral blood. The chain is built from TRBV5-8 and TRBJ2-1; a weak D match, TRBD1 (5 bases). CDR3 sequence reads: CASSLGGVWGEQFF. Here the CDR3 DNA reads TGTGCCAGCAGCTTGGGGGGCGTGTGGGGTGAGCAGTTCTTC.